The present T cell receptor beta chain was sequenced within a study of regulatory T cells in long-lasting Graves disease. The study, taken as a whole, reports: TRBV28, TRBJ1-2 and TRBJ2-5 were favored in persistent disease. Lower TCR diversity characterized persistent Graves' patients relative to newly diagnosed patients. Persistent patients had a count of shared public clonotypes (approximately 3,000) that exceeded that of new patients (around 1,000).

Time point specified: newly diagnosed GD, antithyroid drugs for less than 3 months. PBMCs were the source of the RNA used for TCR sequencing. Libraries of TCR beta came from iRepertoire HTBI primers plus Arm-PCR of CDR3 regions. A single record per CDR3 protein comes from TCRdb applying MiXCR to the multiplex PCR reads. The sample yields about 470,000 distinct CDR3 sequences, more than 13% seen once. The CDR3 contains 18 residues. Per the germline V gene, CDR1 is SQVTM and CDR2 is ANQGSEA. V dropped 2 bases and J dropped 0; count of bases not matched to a gene: 9. This clonotype was detected only a few times. Antigen: not known. This sample also belongs to another study, concerning T cells in Graves' hyperthyroidism and ophthalmopathy. This second study says: The majority of expanded thyroid clonotypes above 0.001 also appeared in blood.

J is TRBJ2-2 and V is TRBV29-1; 10 nucleotides match TRBD2. This specimen consisted of peripheral blood mononuclear cells (PBMCs), obtained at new diagnosis, from a patient treated with antithyroid drugs. The sequence came from a woman aged 30 to 39 with Graves disease. The DNA for the CDR3 is TGCAGCGTTGAATCAGCCCCTAGCGGGGGAACGAACACCGGGGAGCTGTTTTTT. Protein product: CSVESAPSGGTNTGELFF.